This T cell receptor (beta chain) derives from a study of shared clonotypes between healthy human individuals. Naive CD8 cells, CD45RO-negative and positively selected for CCR7, excluded terminally differentiated effector memory CD45RA+ cells. Those who donated were healthy HIV-negative adults, with no recent acute infections or vaccinations reported. Worth noting for this clone: Its target is not known.

The protocol was immunoSEQ multiplex PCR, while the TCRdb copy is restricted to in-frame clones and leaves out a portion. Found here are roughly 2,000,000 clones, 85% to 95% of them singletons; the top ten hold about 1.6%. Study-level results: With few donors, the genetic and exposure-history diversity represented was limited. Generation probabilities of non-shared clonotypes were lower (relative to those shared by all four donors).

CDR3 size: 14 residues. CDR1 is LNHDA, CDR2 SQIVND, per germline (reference sequence). The junction had 7 bases not matched to a gene; V was cut back by 3 bases and J by 6 bases. This receptor was obtained from a man younger than 35 in good health. Some clones in this sample may be carry-over from other donors' samples. Sequencing input: naive CD8+ T cells from PBMCs. J is TRBJ2-7 and V is TRBV19; 8 bases line up with TRBD2. Written as DNA, the CDR3 is TGTGCCAGTAGTATGGGACTAGACTTGAGCGAGCAGTACTTC. Its translation: CASSMGLDLSEQYF.